This entry describes one T cell receptor (beta chain). Individuals drawn from under 30 US areas were about 18 to 95 years old. Assignment of participants to cohorts was predicated upon participant-reported clinical history. The repertoire was sequenced with immunoSEQ multiplex PCR; TCRdb's copy has only in-frame clones and lacks some. The data hold 300,000 to 500,000 clones, with 88% observed a single time. Germline CDR1 reads MGHRA; CDR2 reads YSYEKL. The CDR3 sequence is 13 residues long. V shed 4 bases, J shed 4 bases, and the junction held 2 bases outside the gene matches. This sample was taken from a study of blood T cell repertoires in COVID-19. Study background: The cDNA or gDNA used as material had been derived from T cells, B-cell-depleted T cells, or PBMCs.

Specimen: PBMCs or T cells enriched from blood (not recorded which). The source of this sequence is a woman in her forties with acute COVID-19. The rearrangement joins TRBV4-1 to TRBJ2-3; 7 nucleotides match TRBD1. The CDR3 bases are TGCGCCAGCAGCCCAACAGGGGCAGATACGCAGTATTTT. This gives the protein CASSPTGADTQYF.